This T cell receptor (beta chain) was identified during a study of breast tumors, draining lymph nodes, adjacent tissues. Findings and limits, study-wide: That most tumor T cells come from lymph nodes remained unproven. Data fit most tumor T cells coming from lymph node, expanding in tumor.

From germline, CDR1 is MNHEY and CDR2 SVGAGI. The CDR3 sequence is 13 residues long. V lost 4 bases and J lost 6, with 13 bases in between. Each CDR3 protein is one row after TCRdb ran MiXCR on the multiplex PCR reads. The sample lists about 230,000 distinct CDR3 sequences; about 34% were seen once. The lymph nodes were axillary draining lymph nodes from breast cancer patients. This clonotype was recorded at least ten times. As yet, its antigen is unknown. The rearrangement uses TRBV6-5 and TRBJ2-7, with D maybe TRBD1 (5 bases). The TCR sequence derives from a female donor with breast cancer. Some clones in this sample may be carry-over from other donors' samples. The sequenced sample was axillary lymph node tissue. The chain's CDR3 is CASSSGARSEQYF. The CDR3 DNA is TGTGCCAGCAGTTCTGGGGCCCGGAGCGAGCAGTACTTC.